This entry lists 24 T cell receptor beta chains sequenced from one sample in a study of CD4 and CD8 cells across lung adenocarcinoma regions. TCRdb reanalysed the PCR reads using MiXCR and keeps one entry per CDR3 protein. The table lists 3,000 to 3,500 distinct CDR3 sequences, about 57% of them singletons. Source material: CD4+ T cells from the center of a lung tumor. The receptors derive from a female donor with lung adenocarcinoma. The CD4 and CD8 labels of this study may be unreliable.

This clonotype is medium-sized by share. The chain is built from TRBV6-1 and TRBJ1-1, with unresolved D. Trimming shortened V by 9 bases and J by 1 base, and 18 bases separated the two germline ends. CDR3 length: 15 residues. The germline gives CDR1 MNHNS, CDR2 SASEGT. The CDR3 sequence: CASTTVRLENTEAFF. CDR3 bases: TGTGCCAGTACCACCGTCCGACTTGAGAACACTGAAGCTTTCTTT.

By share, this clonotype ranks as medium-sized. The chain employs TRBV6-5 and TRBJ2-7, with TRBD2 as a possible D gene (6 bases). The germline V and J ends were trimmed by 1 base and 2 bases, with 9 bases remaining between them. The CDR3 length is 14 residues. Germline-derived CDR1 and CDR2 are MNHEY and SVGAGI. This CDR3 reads CASSYFGSAYEQYF. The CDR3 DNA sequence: TGTGCCAGCAGTTACTTCGGGAGCGCCTACGAGCAGTACTTC.

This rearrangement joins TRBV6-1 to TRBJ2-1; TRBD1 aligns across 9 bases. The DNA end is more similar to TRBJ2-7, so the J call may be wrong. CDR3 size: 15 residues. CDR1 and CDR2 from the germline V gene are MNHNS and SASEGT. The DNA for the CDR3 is TGTGCCAGCTGGAGAGGGGACAGGGTAGGCTACGAGCAGTACTTC. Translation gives CASWRGDRVGYEQYF.

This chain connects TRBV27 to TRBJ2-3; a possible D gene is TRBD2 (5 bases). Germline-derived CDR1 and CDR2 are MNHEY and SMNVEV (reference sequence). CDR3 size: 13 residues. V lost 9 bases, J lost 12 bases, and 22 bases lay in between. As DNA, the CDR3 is TGTGCCAGGGGTTTTACGGGGAAAAACACTCAGTATTTT. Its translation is CARGFTGKNTQYF.

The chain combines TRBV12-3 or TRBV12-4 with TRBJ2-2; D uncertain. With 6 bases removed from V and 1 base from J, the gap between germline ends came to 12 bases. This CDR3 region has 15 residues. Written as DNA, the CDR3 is TGTGCCAGCAGGAATAGTGAGGTGAACACCGGGGAGCTGTTTTTT. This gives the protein CASRNSEVNTGELFF.

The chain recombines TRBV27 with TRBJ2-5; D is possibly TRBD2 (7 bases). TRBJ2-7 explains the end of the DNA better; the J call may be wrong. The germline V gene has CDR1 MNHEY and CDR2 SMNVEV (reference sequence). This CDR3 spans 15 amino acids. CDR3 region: CASSLWGGGFDEQYF. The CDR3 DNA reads TGTGCCAGCAGTTTATGGGGGGGCGGATTCGACGAGCAGTACTTC.

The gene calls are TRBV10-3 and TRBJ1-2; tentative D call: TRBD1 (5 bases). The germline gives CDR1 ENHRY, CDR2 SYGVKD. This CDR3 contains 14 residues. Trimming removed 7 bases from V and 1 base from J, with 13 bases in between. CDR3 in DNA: TGTGCCATCACGGGGGATATCTATAACTATGGCTACACCTTC. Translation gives CAITGDIYNYGYTF.

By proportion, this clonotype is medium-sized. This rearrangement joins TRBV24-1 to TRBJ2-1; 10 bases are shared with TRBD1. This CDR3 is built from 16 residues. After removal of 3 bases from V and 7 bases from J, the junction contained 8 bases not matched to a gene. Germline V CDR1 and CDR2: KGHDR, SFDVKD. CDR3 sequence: CATSDRWTGGYNEQFF. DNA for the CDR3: TGTGCCACCAGTGATCGATGGACAGGGGGGTATAATGAGCAGTTCTTC.

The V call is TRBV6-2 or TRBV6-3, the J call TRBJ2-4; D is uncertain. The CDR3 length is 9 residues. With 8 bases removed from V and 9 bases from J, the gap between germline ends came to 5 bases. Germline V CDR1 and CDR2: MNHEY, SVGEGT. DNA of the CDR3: TGTGCCAGCGGGGTCATTCAGTACTTC. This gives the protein CASGVIQYF.

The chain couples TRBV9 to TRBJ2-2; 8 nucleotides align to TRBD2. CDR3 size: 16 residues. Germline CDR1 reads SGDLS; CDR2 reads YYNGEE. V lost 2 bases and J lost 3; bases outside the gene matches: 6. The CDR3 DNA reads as TGTGCCAGCAGCGTTTACGGGAGGGCCGACACCGGGGAGCTGTTTTTT. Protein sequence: CASSVYGRADTGELFF.

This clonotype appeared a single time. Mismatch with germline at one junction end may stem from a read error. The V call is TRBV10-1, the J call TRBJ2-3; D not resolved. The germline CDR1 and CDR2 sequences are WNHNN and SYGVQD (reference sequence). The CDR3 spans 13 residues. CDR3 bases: TGCGCCATCGAAGGACGTGGCAAAGATACCCAGTACTTT. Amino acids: CAIEGRGKDTQYF.

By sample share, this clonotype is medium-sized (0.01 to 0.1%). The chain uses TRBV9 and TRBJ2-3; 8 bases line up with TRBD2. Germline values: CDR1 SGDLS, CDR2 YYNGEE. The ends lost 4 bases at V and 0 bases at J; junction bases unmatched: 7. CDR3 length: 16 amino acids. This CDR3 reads CASSTRTSSSTDTQYF. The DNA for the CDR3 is TGTGCCAGCAGCACCCGGACTAGCTCTAGCACAGATACGCAGTATTTT.

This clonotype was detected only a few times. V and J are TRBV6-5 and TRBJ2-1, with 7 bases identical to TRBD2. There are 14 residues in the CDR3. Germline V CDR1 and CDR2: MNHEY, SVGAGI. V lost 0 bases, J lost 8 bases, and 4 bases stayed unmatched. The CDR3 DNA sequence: TGTGCCAGCAGTTACTCCGGGACTATCGATGAGCAGTTCTTC. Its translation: CASSYSGTIDEQFF.

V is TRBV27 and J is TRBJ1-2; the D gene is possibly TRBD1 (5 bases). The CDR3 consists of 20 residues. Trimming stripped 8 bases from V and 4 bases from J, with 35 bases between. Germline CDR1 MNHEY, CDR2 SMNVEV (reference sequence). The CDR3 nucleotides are TGTGCCAGCCAAGTTAGGAGGGGCAAAGGGATGCAAAGGGACGGCTATGGCTACACCTTC. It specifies CASQVRRGKGMQRDGYGYTF.

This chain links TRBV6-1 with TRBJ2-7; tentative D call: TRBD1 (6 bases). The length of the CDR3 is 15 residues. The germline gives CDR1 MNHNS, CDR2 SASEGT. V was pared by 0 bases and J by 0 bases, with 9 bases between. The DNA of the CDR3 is TGTGCCAGCAGTGAAGCGCAGGGGAGCTCCTACGAGCAGTACTTC. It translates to CASSEAQGSSYEQYF.

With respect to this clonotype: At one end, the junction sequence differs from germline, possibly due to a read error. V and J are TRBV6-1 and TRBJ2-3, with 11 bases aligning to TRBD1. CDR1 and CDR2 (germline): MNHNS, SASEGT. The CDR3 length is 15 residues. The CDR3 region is CARGDGDRGSDTQYF. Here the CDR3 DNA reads TGTGCCAGGGGAGACGGGGACAGGGGGTCAGATACCCAGTATTTT.

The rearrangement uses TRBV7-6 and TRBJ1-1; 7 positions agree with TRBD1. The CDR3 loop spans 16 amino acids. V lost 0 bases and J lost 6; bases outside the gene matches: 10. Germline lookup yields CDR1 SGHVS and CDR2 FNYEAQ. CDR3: CASSLALTGTEAEAFF. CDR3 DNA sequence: TGTGCCAGCAGCTTAGCGCTCACCGGGACAGAGGCTGAAGCTTTCTTT.

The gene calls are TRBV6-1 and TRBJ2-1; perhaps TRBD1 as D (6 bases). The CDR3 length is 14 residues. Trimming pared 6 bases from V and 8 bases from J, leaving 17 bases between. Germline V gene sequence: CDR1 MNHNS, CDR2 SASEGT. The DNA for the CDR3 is TGTGCCAGCAGCCGGGCAGGGGCGCGGGATGAGCAGTTCTTC. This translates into CASSRAGARDEQFF.

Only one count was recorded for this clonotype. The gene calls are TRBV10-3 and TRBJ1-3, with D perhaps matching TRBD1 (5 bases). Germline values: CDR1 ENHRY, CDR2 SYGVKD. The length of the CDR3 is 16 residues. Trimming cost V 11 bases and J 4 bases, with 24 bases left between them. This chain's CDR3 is CAAGLPGRVTGNTIYF. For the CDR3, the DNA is TGTGCCGCCGGCCTTCCAGGGCGAGTCACCGGAAACACCATATATTTT.

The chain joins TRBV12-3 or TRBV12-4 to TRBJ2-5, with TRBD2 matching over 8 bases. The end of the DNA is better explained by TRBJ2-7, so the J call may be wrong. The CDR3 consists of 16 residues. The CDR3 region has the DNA TGTGCCAGCAGCCAACCTACTAGCGGCGAGAACTACGAGCAGTACTTC. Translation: CASSQPTSGENYEQYF.

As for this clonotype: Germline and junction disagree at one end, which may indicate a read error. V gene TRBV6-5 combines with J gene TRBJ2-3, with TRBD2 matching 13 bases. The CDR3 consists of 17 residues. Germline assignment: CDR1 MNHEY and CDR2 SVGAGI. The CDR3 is CASSYRGLAGARDAQFF. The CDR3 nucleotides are TGTGCCAGCAGTTACAGAGGACTAGCGGGAGCACGAGATGCGCAGTTTTTT.

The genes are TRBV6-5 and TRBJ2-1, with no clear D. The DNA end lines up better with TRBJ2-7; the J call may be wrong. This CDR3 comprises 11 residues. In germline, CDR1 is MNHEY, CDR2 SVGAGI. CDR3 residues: CASSYIYEQYF. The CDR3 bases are TGTGCCAGCAGCTATATCTACGAGCAGTACTTC.

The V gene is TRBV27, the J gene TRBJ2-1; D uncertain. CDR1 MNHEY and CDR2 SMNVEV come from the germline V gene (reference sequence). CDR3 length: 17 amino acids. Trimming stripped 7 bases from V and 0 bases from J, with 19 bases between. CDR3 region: CASIGRSPGSSYNEQFF. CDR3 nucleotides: TGTGCCAGCATTGGACGGTCTCCGGGCTCCTCCTACAATGAGCAGTTCTTC.

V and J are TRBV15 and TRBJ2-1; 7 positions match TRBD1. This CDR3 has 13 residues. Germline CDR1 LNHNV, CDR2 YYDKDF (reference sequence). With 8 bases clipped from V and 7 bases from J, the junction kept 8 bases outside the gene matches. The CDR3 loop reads CATHSLQGNEQFF. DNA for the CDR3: TGTGCCACCCATAGCCTACAGGGGAATGAGCAGTTCTTC.